This TCR beta chain was sequenced during a study of vaccination and CD4 T cells after COVID-19. Study at large: Cells were stimulated with overlapping spike peptide pools from SARS-CoV-2, HCoV-NL63, HCoV-OC43 and HCoV-229E.

Treatment in this sample: approximately 9-day PBMC culture with coronavirus spike peptide pools or control peptides (ViraFEST assay). Sequencing of DNA taken from cultured CD4+ T cells relied on the Oncomine TCR Beta short-read assay. TCRdb recomputed calls from the PCR reads with MiXCR, one row per CDR3 protein. The table has fewer than 20,000 distinct CDR3 sequences, around 50% seen once. Note on this clonotype: Its antigen is unknown.

Looked up from germline, CDR1 is SQVTM and CDR2 is ANQGSEA. Unmatched junction bases numbered 4, after V lost 3 bases and J lost 8 bases. There are 13 residues in the CDR3. This sequence originates from a human donor who had recovered from COVID-19. The chain has TRBV29-1 and TRBJ1-2; the match to TRBD1 covers 12 bases. The sample comprised CD4+ T cells from blood, cultured in vitro. CDR3 bases: TGCAGCGTTGAGGGACAGGGGGCACAGGGCTACACCTTC. Residues: CSVEGQGAQGYTF.